The 14 T cell receptor beta chains below come from one sample, sequenced in a study of T-cell memory formation after mild COVID-19. TCRdb passed the 5' RACE reads through MiXCR, listing each CDR3 protein once. This sample has around 100,000 distinct CDR3 sequences, with about 20% found just once. The sequencing sample was made of PBMCs or a T cell subset sorted from them (not recorded which). All receptors derive from a man between 18 and 29 years old who had mild COVID-19 (a few samples of this study predate the infection). Cell type and time point are not known.

The V and J genes are TRBV12-3 or TRBV12-4 and TRBJ1-5; D not resolved. The length of the CDR3 is 12 residues. Trimming shortened V by 6 bases and J by 6 bases, and 9 bases separated the two germline ends. The CDR3 DNA reads TGTGCCAGCAGGGTCAGCGCTCAGCCCCAGCATTTT. As protein: CASRVSAQPQHF.

This clonotype occurred a few times. The V gene is TRBV14, the J gene TRBJ2-7; D unclear. Trimming took 0 bases from V and 3 from J, leaving 6 bases between them. The CDR3 spans 13 residues. Germline CDR1 and CDR2: SGHDN and FVKESK. The CDR3 DNA sequence: TGTGCCAGCAGCCAAGACATGGGCTACGAGCAGTACTTC. As protein: CASSQDMGYEQYF.

This clonotype was seen once. The CDR3: CASSSYEQETQYF. The CDR3 DNA sequence: TGTGCCAGCAGCTCCTACGAACAAGAGACCCAGTACTTC. The V call is TRBV7-2, the J call TRBJ2-5; no reliable D call. This CDR3 spans 13 amino acids. CDR1 and CDR2 (germline): SGHTA, FQGNSA. Trimming shortened V by 4 bases and J by 2 bases, and 8 bases separated the two germline ends.

This clonotype was observed a handful of times. The rearrangement links TRBV5-1 to TRBJ2-3; TRBD2 matches 11 bases. CDR1 is SGHRS, CDR2 YFSETQ, per germline. Trimming removed 5 bases from V and 3 bases from J; junction bases left unmatched: 8. The CDR3 covers 16 residues. The CDR3 sequence: CASRGLLAGATDTQYF. The CDR3 nucleotides are TGCGCCAGCAGGGGACTACTAGCGGGGGCAACAGATACGCAGTATTTT. The full variable domain, in which reference TRBV5-1 and TRBJ2-3 provide the parts outside the CDR3, is KAGVTQTPRYLIKTRGQQVTLSCSPISGHRSVSWYQQTPGQGLQFLFEYFSETQRNKGNFPGRFSGRQFSNSRSEMNVSTLELGDSALYLCASRGLLAGATDTQYFGPGTRLTVL.

V usage is TRBV4-1 and J usage is TRBJ2-2; D assignment may be TRBD1 or TRBD2 (5 bases each). The V and J ends lost 2 bases and 4 bases respectively, with 11 bases between them. The CDR3 is 15 residues long. Germline-derived CDR1 and CDR2 are MGHRA and YSYEKL. The CDR3 sequence is CASSQRGTGTGELFF. CDR3 bases: TGCGCCAGCAGCCAAAGAGGGACGGGCACCGGGGAGCTGTTTTTT.

This clonotype was seen only a few times. The genes are TRBV6-2 or TRBV6-3 and TRBJ1-1; 8 nucleotides match TRBD1. J gave up 6 bases and V 5 bases, and 5 bases lay outside the gene matches. The CDR3 has 13 residues. CDR1 and CDR2 from the germline V gene are MNHEY and SVGEGT. DNA of the CDR3: TGTGCCAGCAGTACACAGGGGGGGGCTGAAGCTTTCTTT. Translating it yields CASSTQGGAEAFF.

V usage is TRBV20-1 and J usage is TRBJ2-6; D is ambiguous. The CDR3 has 18 residues. V shed 1 base and J shed 0 bases, with 16 bases lying between them. Germline CDR1 DFQATT, CDR2 SNEGSKA (reference sequence). DNA for the CDR3: TGCAGTGCTAGAGCGTATGGCAGATTAAGCTCTGGGGCCAACGTCCTGACTTTC. Translated: CSARAYGRLSSGANVLTF.

The rearrangement links TRBV7-9 to TRBJ2-2, with D perhaps TRBD1 (6 bases). The CDR3 is 14 residues long. Germline V lookup: CDR1 SEHNR, CDR2 FQNEAQ (reference sequence). V lost 5 bases and J lost 6, with 13 bases in between. The CDR3 loop reads CASSTYGQSGELFF. For the CDR3, the DNA is TGTGCCAGCAGCACCTATGGACAGTCCGGGGAGCTGTTTTTT.

The CDR3 is CASSYGVTDLGLSEQFF. The CDR3 bases are TGTGCCAGCAGTTACGGGGTTACAGACCTTGGCCTGAGTGAGCAGTTCTTC. V usage is TRBV6-5 and J usage is TRBJ2-1; no firm D call. Germline CDR1 MNHEY, CDR2 SVGAGI. The V end was cut by 2 bases, the J end by 9 bases, with 23 bases between. The CDR3 has 17 amino acids.

This clonotype has more than one count but fewer than ten. The V call is TRBV4-2, the J call TRBJ2-5; the match to TRBD2 covers 7 bases. CDR3 length equals 15 residues. The ends lost 1 base at V and 2 bases at J; junction bases unmatched: 4. The germline gives CDR1 LGHNA, CDR2 YNFKEQ. CDR3 nucleotides: TGTGCCAGCAGCCAAGTGTCGGGGGGACAAGAGACCCAGTACTTC. Amino acids: CASSQVSGGQETQYF.

Written as DNA, the CDR3 is TGTGCCAGCAGCCAAGGGACAGGGGTGTTCCTCAATGAGCAGTTCTTC. Protein product: CASSQGTGVFLNEQFF. The rearrangement links TRBV7-9 to TRBJ2-1, with TRBD1 matching 10 bases. The CDR3 extends over 16 amino acids. In germline, CDR1 is SEHNR, CDR2 FQNEAQ (reference sequence). The V segment lost 5 bases and the J segment 6 bases; nucleotides outside the gene matches: 10.

This clonotype was counted between two and nine times. The chain employs TRBV5-1 and TRBJ2-7; D may be TRBD1 or TRBD2 (5 bases each). This CDR3 has 15 amino acids. V was clipped by 0 bases and J by 0 bases, with 10 bases between them. The germline CDR1 and CDR2 sequences are SGHRS and YFSETQ. The CDR3 nucleotides read TGCGCCAGCAGCTTGGAGGCAGGGACCTCCTACGAGCAGTACTTC. Encoded protein: CASSLEAGTSYEQYF.

This clonotype was seen a handful of times. The chain links TRBV5-1 to TRBJ1-1; the D gene is possibly TRBD1 (5 bases). V dropped 2 bases and J dropped 5 bases, with 13 bases sitting between them. Looked up from germline, CDR1 is SGHRS and CDR2 is YFSETQ. The CDR3 spans 14 residues. The CDR3 DNA sequence: TGCGCCAGCAGCTTCAGGCAGGGTGAGACTGAAGCTTTCTTT. Amino acid sequence: CASSFRQGETEAFF. Using reference TRBV5-1 and TRBJ1-1 for the parts outside the CDR3, the full variable domain is KAGVTQTPRYLIKTRGQQVTLSCSPISGHRSVSWYQQTPGQGLQFLFEYFSETQRNKGNFPGRFSGRQFSNSRSEMNVSTLELGDSALYLCASSFRQGETEAFFGQGTRLTVV.

CDR3: CSARDPAHSYEQYF. The CDR3 DNA is TGCAGTGCTAGAGATCCGGCGCATTCCTACGAGCAGTACTTC. The genes are TRBV20-1 and TRBJ2-7; D is unclear. V was pared by 0 bases and J by 1 base, with 10 bases between. CDR3 length equals 14 residues. Per the germline V gene, CDR1 is DFQATT and CDR2 is SNEGSKA (reference sequence).